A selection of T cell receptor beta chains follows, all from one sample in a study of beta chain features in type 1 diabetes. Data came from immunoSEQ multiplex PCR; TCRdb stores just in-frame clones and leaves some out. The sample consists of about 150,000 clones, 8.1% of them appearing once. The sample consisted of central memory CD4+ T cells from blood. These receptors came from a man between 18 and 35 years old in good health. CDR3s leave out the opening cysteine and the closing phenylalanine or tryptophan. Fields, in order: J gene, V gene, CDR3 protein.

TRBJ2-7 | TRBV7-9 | ASSRLAGGSYEQY
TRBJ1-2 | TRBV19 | ASSIEEYGYT
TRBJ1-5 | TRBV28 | ASRTQGTFYQPQH
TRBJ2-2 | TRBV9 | ASSVVQGVDGELF
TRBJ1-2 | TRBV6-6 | ASNREGGDYGYT
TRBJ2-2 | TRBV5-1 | ASSLGSGAGELF
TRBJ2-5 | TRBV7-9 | ASSSPGVETQY
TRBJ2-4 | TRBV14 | ATGLAGFVQY
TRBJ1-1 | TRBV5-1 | ASSPVTGADEAF
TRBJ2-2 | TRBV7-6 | ASSAMNTGELF
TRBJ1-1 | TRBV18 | ASSPLQGNTEAF
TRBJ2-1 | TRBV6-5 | ATRDRALDEQF
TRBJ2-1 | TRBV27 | ASTSGSYNEQF
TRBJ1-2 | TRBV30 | AWSGGLYGYT
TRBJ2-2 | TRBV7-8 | ASSPRDWLTGELF
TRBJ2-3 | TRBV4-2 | ASRGRLAHTDTQY
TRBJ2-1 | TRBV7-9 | ATILGTSSYNEQF
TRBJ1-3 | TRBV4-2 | ASSQDRALTGNTIY
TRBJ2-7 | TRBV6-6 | ASSYDGSSYEQY
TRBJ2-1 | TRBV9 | ASSVLVIYEQF
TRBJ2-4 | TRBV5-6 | ASSFLWAKNIQY
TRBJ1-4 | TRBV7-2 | ASSRGPGGEKLF
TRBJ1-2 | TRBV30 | AWSVQGAWDGYT
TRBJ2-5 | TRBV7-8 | ASSENRDQETQY
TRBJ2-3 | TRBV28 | ASSPSGGSTDTQY
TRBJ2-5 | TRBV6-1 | ASSSRQYSETQY
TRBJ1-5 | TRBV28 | ASSSLDRSENNQPQH
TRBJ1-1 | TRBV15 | ATSREREREAF
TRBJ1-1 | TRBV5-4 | ASSLRSGGGTEAF